Presented here are 28 T cell receptor beta chains from one specimen sequenced in a study of CD8 T cells in Susac syndrome. Reverse transcription of about 0.5 to 1 ug RNA used random hexamers. In TCRdb, the immunoSEQ multiplex PCR reads were re-called with MiXCR into one record per CDR3 protein. The repertoire has about 150,000 distinct CDR3 sequences, about 92% of them found once; the top ten carry under 0.085%. Material: CD4+ T cells from PBMCs. These receptor sequences come from a human donor in good health.

The rearrangement uses TRBV21-1 and TRBJ1-3. TRBV21-1 is shown as a pseudogene. The CDR3 totals 19 residues. Written as DNA, the CDR3 is TGTGCCAGCAGCGCGAAGGCGGGTCCGGACGGCGACTCTGGAAACACCATATATTTT. Translated: CASSAKAGPDGDSGNTIYF.

The chain is built from TRBV7-2 and TRBJ2-2; D not resolved. Germline assignment: CDR1 SGHTA and CDR2 FQGNSA. V shed 5 bases and J shed 0 bases, with 10 bases lying between them. The CDR3 loop spans 15 amino acids. CDR3 amino acids: CASSQSPTNTGELFF. The CDR3 DNA reads TGTGCCAGCAGCCAATCGCCCACGAACACCGGGGAGCTGTTTTTT. Filled out from reference TRBV7-2 and TRBJ2-2, the complete variable domain reads GAGVSQSPSNKVTEKGKDVELRCDPISGHTALYWYRQSLGQGLEFLIYFQGNSAPDKSGLPSDRFSAERTGGSVSTLTIQRTQQEDSAVYLCASSQSPTNTGELFFGEGSRLTVL.

The chain has TRBV6-1 and TRBJ1-1; maybe TRBD1 (5 bases). V lost 6 bases and J 7 bases, leaving 24 bases between the germline ends. Germline V gene sequence: CDR1 MNHNS, CDR2 SASEGT. CDR3 length equals 16 residues. The DNA of the CDR3 is TGTGCCAGCAGCTCCAACCCGGGGGTGGCCGCCGGTGAAGCTTTCTTT. Protein product: CASSSNPGVAAGEAFF.

As DNA, the CDR3 is TGTGCCAGCAGTGAGAGAGAGACCCAGTACTTC. It codes for CASSERETQYF. This chain links TRBV6-1 with TRBJ2-5; D unresolved. The CDR3 is 11 residues long. The germline V gene has CDR1 MNHNS and CDR2 SASEGT. Trimming took off 3 bases at V and 4 bases at J, with 3 bases between the two ends.

This clonotype came up once. The chain combines TRBV7-2 with TRBJ2-7; 8 bases line up with TRBD1. Trimming cost V 5 bases and J 3 bases; bases outside gene matches: 9. This CDR3 has 15 residues. Germline values: CDR1 SGHTA, CDR2 FQGNSA. The CDR3 is CASSPLTGAFYEQYF. CDR3 DNA sequence: TGTGCCAGCAGCCCGTTGACAGGGGCTTTCTACGAGCAGTACTTC.

The V call is TRBV7-3, the J call TRBJ2-2; 9 nucleotides align to TRBD1. Germline values: CDR1 SGHTA, CDR2 FQGTGA. This CDR3 has 14 amino acids. Unmatched junction bases numbered 6, after V lost 7 bases and J lost 6 bases. The CDR3 DNA follows: TGTGCCAGCAAGACAGGGGGTTCAGCCGGGGAGCTGTTTTTT. This encodes CASKTGGSAGELFF.

The J gene is TRBJ2-7, the V gene TRBV28; D possibly corresponds to TRBD1 (5 bases). V lost 5 bases and J 2 bases, leaving 16 bases between the germline ends. The CDR3 is made up of 15 amino acids. Germline CDR1 and CDR2: MDHEN and SYDVKM. The CDR3 DNA follows: TGTGCCAGCAGTACTCAGGGTAGTGGGGCCTACGAGCAGTACTTC. Translating it yields CASSTQGSGAYEQYF.

The chain is built from TRBV10-3 and TRBJ1-1; D unclear. V was trimmed by 5 bases and J by 1 base, leaving 5 bases between them. The CDR3 consists of 12 residues. The germline V gene has CDR1 ENHRY and CDR2 SYGVKD. The CDR3 DNA reads as TGTGCCATCAGTACAGAGAACACTGAAGCTTTCTTT. This encodes CAISTENTEAFF.

V is TRBV28 and J is TRBJ1-1; no clear D gene. The CDR3 is 12 amino acids. CDR1 and CDR2 from the germline V gene are MDHEN and SYDVKM. V dropped 5 bases and J dropped 4 bases, with 8 bases sitting between them. The CDR3 coding sequence is TGTGCCAGCAGTGCGGGAAGCACTGAAGCTTTCTTT. Its translation: CASSAGSTEAFF.

V and J are TRBV30 and TRBJ2-5; the D is unclear. CDR1 is GTSNPN, CDR2 SVGIG, per germline (reference sequence). Trimming cost V 1 base and J 1 base, with 7 bases left between them. This CDR3 has 13 amino acids. CDR3 nucleotides: TGTGCCTGGAGTGACAGTGGCCAAGAGACCCAGTACTTC. This translates into CAWSDSGQETQYF.

V and J are TRBV4-3 and TRBJ2-3; D ambiguous. Trimming shortened V by 0 bases and J by 2 bases, and 6 bases separated the two germline ends. This CDR3 spans 14 amino acids. Germline V gene lookup returns CDR1 LGHNA and CDR2 YSLEER. CDR3 bases: TGCGCCAGCAGCCAAGATCAAGTCACAGATACGCAGTATTTT. Encoded protein: CASSQDQVTDTQYF.

The count of this clonotype is one. The chain couples TRBV27 to TRBJ2-7; D not resolved. Germline lookup yields CDR1 MNHEY and CDR2 SMNVEV (reference sequence). Trimming shortened V by 5 bases and J by 9 bases, and 14 bases separated the two germline ends. There are 12 residues in the CDR3. The CDR3 sequence: CASSPPGLRQYF. The CDR3 coding sequence is TGTGCCAGCAGTCCCCCAGGCCTACGGCAGTACTTC.

In DNA, the CDR3 is TGTGCCAGCCCGCACCCGGGGACCTACGAGCAGTACTTC. It is translated as CASPHPGTYEQYF. The chain couples TRBV6-7 to TRBJ2-7; D might be TRBD2 (5 bases). TRBV6-7 is recorded as an ORF, its role being uncertain. Trimming shortened V by 8 bases and J by 2 bases, and 13 bases separated the two germline ends. The CDR3 loop spans 13 amino acids.

The sample holds a few counts of this clonotype. This sequence joins TRBV18 and TRBJ2-5, with D perhaps matching TRBD1 (6 bases). Germline assignment: CDR1 KGHSH and CDR2 LQKENI. This CDR3 spans 13 amino acids. The germline V and J ends were trimmed by 4 bases and 1 base, with 7 bases remaining between them. As DNA, the CDR3 is TGTGCCAGCTCACGGGACATCCAAGAGACCCAGTACTTC. Amino acid sequence: CASSRDIQETQYF.

This chain links TRBV2 with TRBJ1-2; no clear D. The CDR3 sequence is 13 residues long. Deletions cut 2 bases from V and 4 bases from J, with 8 bases between. Germline V gene sequence: CDR1 SNHLY, CDR2 FYNNEI. CDR3 in DNA: TGTGCCAGCAGTGAAACAGTGCCCTATGGCTACACCTTC. Its protein is CASSETVPYGYTF.

This clonotype was observed once. The genes are TRBV5-1 and TRBJ2-1; D not resolved. The germline gives CDR1 SGHRS, CDR2 YFSETQ. The CDR3 totals 14 residues. V was clipped by 2 bases and J by 10 bases, with 16 bases between them. The CDR3 bases are TGCGCCAGCAGCTTACTGACACCCCTCGAGGAGCAGTTCTTC. Translation gives CASSLLTPLEEQFF.

This sequence joins TRBV2 and TRBJ1-2; unclear D gene. The CDR3 extends over 14 amino acids. Germline loops: CDR1 SNHLY, CDR2 FYNNEI. Deletions cut 6 bases from V and 8 bases from J, with 19 bases between. The CDR3 protein is CASSVSSGARGYTF. The CDR3 DNA reads as TGTGCCAGCAGCGTAAGTTCAGGCGCTCGGGGCTACACCTTC.

The chain combines TRBV2 with TRBJ2-6, with D unresolved. Germline CDR1 and CDR2: SNHLY and FYNNEI. The CDR3 contains 15 residues. V was clipped by 5 bases and J by 2 bases, with 10 bases between them. In nucleotides, the CDR3 is TGTGCCAGCAGTCCAGGTCTTCCTGGGGCCAACGTCCTGACTTTC. It yields the protein CASSPGLPGANVLTF.

This chain uses TRBV20-1 with TRBJ1-6; 7 nucleotides align to TRBD1. Germline V gives CDR1 DFQATT, CDR2 SNEGSKA (reference sequence). CDR3 length: 15 residues. The trim removed 0 bases at V and 10 bases at J, leaving 9 bases unmatched. The CDR3 reads CSAREYGRGNSPLHF. CDR3 DNA sequence: TGCAGTGCTAGAGAGTATGGCAGGGGGAACTCACCCCTCCACTTT.

This rearrangement joins TRBV2 to TRBJ2-2; tentative D call: TRBD2 (5 bases). This CDR3 region has 13 residues. The germline CDR1 and CDR2 sequences are SNHLY and FYNNEI. With 9 bases removed from V and 5 bases from J, the gap between germline ends came to 13 bases. As DNA, the CDR3 is TGTGCCAGTCGCGAGGGTTCTACCGGGGAGCTGTTTTTT. Translated, it gives CASREGSTGELFF.

This clonotype was detected only once. CDR3 nucleotides: TGTGCCAGCAGTGAAGAGTCAGGTGGACAGCCCCAGCATTTT. Encoded protein: CASSEESGGQPQHF. This chain connects TRBV2 to TRBJ1-5; D call uncertain. The CDR3 is 14 residues long. Germline V gene lookup returns CDR1 SNHLY and CDR2 FYNNEI. V lost 1 base and J 7 bases, leaving 11 bases between the germline ends.

The chain's CDR3 is CASKVPGGGADTQYF. Written as DNA, the CDR3 is TGTGCCAGCAAGGTTCCAGGGGGCGGGGCAGATACGCAGTATTTT. The J gene is TRBJ2-3, the V gene TRBV7-2; 8 nucleotides align to TRBD1. The CDR3 runs to 15 residues. Trimming cost V 7 bases and J 4 bases; bases outside gene matches: 10. The V gene's germline CDR1 is SGHTA and CDR2 FQGNSA. The complete variable domain, with remaining parts taken from reference TRBV7-2 and TRBJ2-3, reads GAGVSQSPSNKVTEKGKDVELRCDPISGHTALYWYRQSLGQGLEFLIYFQGNSAPDKSGLPSDRFSAERTGGSVSTLTIQRTQQEDSAVYLCASKVPGGGADTQYFGPGTRLTVL.

The V and J genes are TRBV12-5 and TRBJ2-2, with 9 bases aligning to TRBD1. The CDR3 is 15 residues long. The ends lost 10 bases at V and 4 bases at J; junction bases unmatched: 10. Germline values: CDR1 LGHNT, CDR2 FRNRAP. The CDR3 region is CATLQGAPSTGELFF. The CDR3 bases are TGTGCTACCCTACAGGGGGCTCCGAGCACCGGGGAGCTGTTTTTT.

This clonotype has just one count. The chain uses TRBV20-1 and TRBJ2-1, with 12 bases fitting TRBD2. V lost 6 bases and J lost 9; bases outside the gene matches: 12. The V gene's germline CDR1 is DFQATT and CDR2 SNEGSKA (reference sequence). The CDR3 loop spans 15 amino acids. The CDR3 spells CSAHNPTSGGSEQFF. CDR3 coding DNA: TGCAGTGCCCACAATCCGACTAGCGGGGGAAGTGAGCAGTTCTTC.

This sequence joins TRBV20-1 and TRBJ2-7; D perhaps matches TRBD2 (6 bases). Germline V gene data show CDR1 as DFQATT and CDR2 as SNEGSKA (reference sequence). V lost 3 bases, J lost 2 bases, and 11 bases lay in between. This CDR3 comprises 13 residues. The CDR3 sequence: CSARGLLPYEQYF. As DNA, the CDR3 is TGCAGTGCTAGGGGACTGCTGCCCTACGAGCAGTACTTC.

The rearrangement links TRBV6-5 to TRBJ1-4, with 7 bases matching TRBD1. The germline CDR1 and CDR2 sequences are MNHEY and SVGAGI. V gave up 5 bases and J gave up 0 bases; unmatched junction bases: 3. The CDR3 extends over 15 amino acids. CDR3 residues: CASSTQGATNEKLFF. The CDR3 nucleotides are TGTGCCAGCAGTACCCAGGGGGCAACTAATGAAAAACTGTTTTTT.

This clonotype was found once. The rearrangement uses TRBV6-2 or TRBV6-3 and TRBJ1-2; TRBD1 matches at 7 bases. The ends lost 5 bases at V and 0 bases at J; junction bases unmatched: 9. CDR1 is MNHEY and CDR2 is SVGEGT in the germline V gene. The CDR3 covers 16 residues. CDR3 protein: CASSRRDSRPNYGYTF. The CDR3 DNA is TGTGCCAGCAGTCGCCGGGACAGCAGACCTAACTATGGCTACACCTTC.

This chain joins TRBV20-1 and TRBJ1-5; D gene uncertain. CDR1 DFQATT and CDR2 SNEGSKA come from the germline V gene (reference sequence). The CDR3 contains 16 residues. V dropped 3 bases and J dropped 1 base, with 16 bases sitting between them. CDR3 region: CSASVGRAGSNQPQHF. The CDR3 region has the DNA TGCAGTGCTAGTGTAGGGCGGGCCGGAAGCAATCAGCCCCAGCATTTT.